Detailed here is one T cell receptor (beta chain). Every donor was a Caucasian adult from Nashville, Tennessee. The data are from a study of shared clonotypes between healthy human individuals. The data were produced by immunoSEQ multiplex PCR, yet TCRdb's version contains in-frame clones alone and is incomplete. Here the sample spans fewer than 850,000 clones, 90% being singletons. V lost 5 bases and J 1 base, leaving 15 bases between the germline ends. Germline assignment: CDR1 SGHVS and CDR2 FNYEAQ. There are 15 residues in the CDR3. Sample: memory CD8+ T cells from PBMCs. Subset reported: CD45RO+ cells pooled with CCR7-negative TemRA cells. This receptor was taken from a man aged 18 to 29 in good health. Some clones in this sample may be carry-over from other donors' samples. This rearrangement joins TRBV7-6 to TRBJ2-7; maybe TRBD1 (6 bases). CDR3 nucleotide sequence: TGTGCCAGCAGCCCCACAGGGAGTGGGTCCTACGAGCAGTACTTC. It encodes CASSPTGSGSYEQYF.